These 9 T cell receptor beta chains originate from one sample sequenced in a study of T cells in narcolepsy. TCRdb's table, derived via immunoSEQ multiplex PCR, lists solely in-frame clones and lacks some. Seen here are over 40,000 clones, around 88% observed once, and the top ten hold roughly 1.3%. Sequenced input: CD45RA- memory CD4+ T cells from PBMCs. Receptors originate from a human donor with narcolepsy.

The J gene is TRBJ1-1, the V gene TRBV29-1; D not certain. CDR1 is SQVTM and CDR2 is ANQGSEA in the germline V gene. Trimming removed 0 bases at V and 4 bases at J, with 9 bases between. The CDR3 runs 13 residues. The CDR3 sequence is CSVEDQWGTEAFF. Written as DNA, the CDR3 is TGCAGCGTTGAAGATCAATGGGGCACTGAAGCTTTCTTT.

This clone was counted a few times. This chain links TRBV14 with TRBJ1-2, with no clear D. CDR1 is SGHDN and CDR2 is FVKESK in the germline V gene. V shed 3 bases and J shed 8 bases, with 10 bases lying between them. This CDR3 contains 12 residues. CDR3 DNA sequence: TGTGCCAGCAGCCACCCTCGAGGGGGCTACACCTTC. Protein product: CASSHPRGGYTF.

The V and J genes are TRBV2 and TRBJ1-5; D remains unclear. From germline, CDR1 is SNHLY and CDR2 FYNNEI. The CDR3 length is 15 residues. Trimming took off 2 bases at V and 2 bases at J, with 10 bases between the two ends. DNA for the CDR3: TGTGCCAGCAGTGAAATTCGGGGAGGCAATCAGCCCCAGCATTTT. Protein sequence: CASSEIRGGNQPQHF.

The J gene is TRBJ1-5, the V gene TRBV6-5, with D possibly matching TRBD1 (6 bases). Germline CDR1 and CDR2: MNHEY and SVGAGI. V was shortened by 5 bases and J by 6 bases, with 11 bases between the two germline ends. The CDR3 extends over 13 amino acids. The CDR3 bases are TGTGCCAGCAGTCAAGCAGGGGCTCAGCCCCAGCATTTT. Translating gives CASSQAGAQPQHF.

As for this clone: One end of the junction is discordant with germline, which a read error may explain. The chain recombines TRBV2 with TRBJ2-5, with TRBD1 matching over 7 bases. Germline V gives CDR1 SNHLY, CDR2 FYNNEI. This CDR3 region has 12 residues. The CDR3 DNA reads as TGTGCCAGCCGTGAGGGGGCAGAGACCCAGTACTTC. Protein sequence: CASREGAETQYF.

This clone was counted only a few times. V and J are TRBV9 and TRBJ2-1, with 10 bases that match TRBD2. The V gene's germline CDR1 is SGDLS and CDR2 YYNGEE. This CDR3 has 17 amino acids. Trimming removed 0 bases from V and 5 bases from J; junction bases left unmatched: 8. The CDR3 DNA follows: TGTGCCAGCAGCGTAGGTGCAAGCGGGAGGGGAAACAATGAGCAGTTCTTC. Amino acids: CASSVGASGRGNNEQFF.

V usage is TRBV29-1 and J usage is TRBJ1-2, with 7 bases that match TRBD1. The CDR3 contains 11 residues. Losses at the gene ends were 7 bases for V and 8 bases for J; bases not matched to a gene: 7. CDR1 and CDR2 from the germline V gene are SQVTM and ANQGSEA. In DNA, the CDR3 is TGCAGCGGGACCGGGACAGAAGGCTACACCTTC. Amino acids: CSGTGTEGYTF.

This sequence joins TRBV7-9 and TRBJ1-4; D uncertain. Germline V gene data show CDR1 as SEHNR and CDR2 as FQNEAQ (reference sequence). V was clipped by 3 bases and J by 10 bases, with 21 bases between them. The length of the CDR3 is 16 residues. The CDR3 nucleotides read TGTGCCAGCAGCTTCCCCTCCGAATTGTTTATGGGAAAACTGTTTTTT. Translated: CASSFPSELFMGKLFF.

The gene calls are TRBV10-1 and TRBJ2-1, with 12 bases fitting TRBD2. The length of the CDR3 is 15 residues. Germline values: CDR1 WNHNN, CDR2 SYGVQD (reference sequence). After removal of 5 bases from V and 5 bases from J, the junction contained 4 bases not matched to a gene. DNA for the CDR3: TGCGCCAGCAGTCTAGCGGGAGGGCCGAACAATGAGCAGTTCTTC. Its protein product is CASSLAGGPNNEQFF.